These 18 T cell receptor beta chains share one sample of origin, sequenced in a study of blood T cells in healthy people across ages. Together with a sample-barcoded 5' primer, a J-beta primer mix was included in a second PCR lasting roughly 7 to 11 cycles. One entry per CDR3 protein, called by TCRdb with MiXCR from the 5' RACE reads. The sample gives about 640,000 distinct CDR3 sequences, approximately 40% of which show up once; about 32% is in the top ten. The sequenced material came from blood. The receptors come from a man aged 80 or over in good health.

The chain has TRBV12-3 or TRBV12-4 and TRBJ2-7; TRBD2 matches at 7 bases. The CDR3 runs 16 residues. V shed 6 bases, J shed 5 bases, and the junction held 16 bases outside the gene matches. The CDR3 protein is CASRLFLGGSINEQYF. The CDR3 nucleotides read TGTGCCAGCAGGTTATTTCTGGGCGGGAGTATCAACGAGCAGTACTTC.

This clonotype was counted a single time. The rearrangement links TRBV4-2 to TRBJ2-2, with D unclear. The CDR3 loop spans 14 amino acids. V lost 0 bases, J lost 6 bases, and 8 bases lay in between. Germline-derived CDR1 and CDR2 are LGHNA and YNFKEQ. The DNA of the CDR3 is TGTGCCAGCAGCCAAGATTGGGAATCCGGGGAGCTGTTTTTT. This sequence encodes CASSQDWESGELFF.

The sample holds a few counts of this clonotype. The rearrangement joins TRBV12-3 or TRBV12-4 to TRBJ2-5; 10 nucleotides line up with TRBD2. The CDR3 spans 15 residues. V was pared by 5 bases and J by 7 bases, with 10 bases of the junction left unmatched. Here the CDR3 reads CASSQLAGLIGTQYF. CDR3 nucleotides: TGTGCCAGCAGTCAACTAGCGGGGCTGATAGGGACCCAGTACTTC.

The chain carries TRBV7-9 and TRBJ2-3; a possible D gene is TRBD2 (6 bases). The CDR3 contains 15 residues. The germline V gene has CDR1 SEHNR and CDR2 FQNEAQ (reference sequence). Trimming stripped 5 bases from V and 9 bases from J, with 21 bases between. The CDR3 bases are TGTGCCAGCAGCCCCTCCCCTAGCGACCCTCAGACGCAGTATTTT. It yields the protein CASSPSPSDPQTQYF.

The rearrangement uses TRBV7-9 and TRBJ2-5, with 10 nucleotides matching TRBD2. The J call may not be correct, given that the DNA end is closer to TRBJ2-7. The CDR3 runs 19 residues. Germline CDR1 is SEHNR and CDR2 is FQNEAQ (reference sequence). The CDR3 region has the DNA TGTGCCAGCAGCCCCCAGGGGGCTAAGTCTAGCGGGAGACTCCACGAGCAGTACTTC. It translates to CASSPQGAKSSGRLHEQYF.

About this clonotype: Being one base from a much bigger clone, this may be a read error. Lacking the conserved final phenylalanine or tryptophan, this CDR3 likely reflects a read error. The V and J genes are TRBV5-1 and TRBJ2-7, with TRBD1 as a possible D gene (6 bases). V was pared by 0 bases and J by 0 bases, with 13 bases between. The CDR3 runs to 16 residues. In germline, CDR1 is SGHRS, CDR2 YFSETQ. CDR3 residues: CASSLAHRTASYEQYI. The CDR3 bases are TGCGCCAGCAGCTTGGCCCATCGGACAGCCTCCTACGAGCAGTACATC.

This clonotype was counted a few times. The chain employs TRBV14 and TRBJ2-3; 11 bases map to TRBD2. J lost 7 bases, V lost 0 bases, and 9 bases had no gene match. Germline CDR1 reads SGHDN; CDR2 reads FVKESK. CDR3 length equals 17 residues. CDR3 DNA: TGTGCCAGCAGCCAAGATCTACTAGCGGGAGTAGGAAATACGCAGTATTTT. Translated, it gives CASSQDLLAGVGNTQYF.

This clonotype was seen only a few times. V gene TRBV3-1 combines with J gene TRBJ1-1; TRBD1 is a possible D gene (6 bases). Per the germline V gene, CDR1 is LGHDT and CDR2 is YNNKEL (reference sequence). The length of the CDR3 is 14 residues. Trimming pared 4 bases from V and 1 base from J, leaving 10 bases between. The CDR3 loop is CASSRGARNTEAFF. The DNA of the CDR3 is TGTGCCAGCAGCCGGGGGGCGAGGAACACTGAAGCTTTCTTT.

This clonotype was observed at least ten times. The J gene is TRBJ2-5, the V gene TRBV29-1; 8 nucleotides agree with TRBD1. This CDR3 region has 13 residues. The germline V gene encodes CDR1 SQVTM and CDR2 ANQGSEA. V lost 6 bases and J lost 5; bases outside the gene matches: 8. CDR3 protein: CSVPRQGWETQYF. For the CDR3, the DNA is TGCAGCGTGCCCCGACAGGGGTGGGAGACCCAGTACTTC.

This clonotype was seen ten or more times. The rearrangement links TRBV20-1 to TRBJ1-2; 7 positions agree with TRBD1. CDR3 length: 14 residues. Germline V gene lookup returns CDR1 DFQATT and CDR2 SNEGSKA (reference sequence). Losses at the gene ends were 6 bases for V and 4 bases for J; bases not matched to a gene: 11. The CDR3 here is CSAPPEGAPYGYTF. CDR3 nucleotides: TGCAGTGCACCCCCAGAGGGGGCGCCCTATGGCTACACCTTC.

This clonotype was seen more than once but under ten times. Here the CDR3 DNA reads TGCAGCGTTACCCCTAGCGGGAGAAACACAGATACGCAGTATTTT. Protein: CSVTPSGRNTDTQYF. This sequence joins TRBV29-1 and TRBJ2-3; 10 bases line up with TRBD2. Germline V gene lookup returns CDR1 SQVTM and CDR2 ANQGSEA. The CDR3 covers 15 residues. The J segment lost 2 bases and the V segment lost 5 bases, leaving 7 bases of the junction unmatched.

In its sample, this clonotype was seen many times. The chain has TRBV29-1 and TRBJ2-7; D may match TRBD1 or TRBD2 (7 bases each). Trimming pared 1 base from V and 5 bases from J, leaving 15 bases between. This CDR3 has 14 residues. Germline loops: CDR1 SQVTM, CDR2 ANQGSEA. DNA for the CDR3: TGCAGCGTTGAAGGTGGGCAGGGGGGGGACGAGCAGTACTTC. Translation gives CSVEGGQGGDEQYF.

V usage is TRBV20-1 and J usage is TRBJ2-2; 13 bases map to TRBD2. Germline-derived CDR1 and CDR2 are DFQATT and SNEGSKA (reference sequence). The V and J ends lost 6 bases and 5 bases, in that order; junction bases with no gene match: 6. The CDR3 extends over 15 amino acids. CDR3 DNA sequence: TGCAGTGCGCGAACTAGCGGGGGGGGTACCGGGGAGCTGTTTTTT. Its translation is CSARTSGGGTGELFF.

This clonotype was detected a few times. The chain employs TRBV10-3 and TRBJ2-7; D call uncertain. V was cut by 6 bases and J by 0 bases, with 9 bases left in between. The germline CDR1 and CDR2 sequences are ENHRY and SYGVKD. The CDR3 spans 13 residues. CDR3 DNA sequence: TGTGCCATCAGCCCAGTTTCCTCCTACGAGCAGTACTTC. Residues: CAISPVSSYEQYF.

The chain links TRBV18 to TRBJ2-5; TRBD1 is a possible D gene (6 bases). The CDR3 is 15 residues long. V lost 1 base, J lost 3 bases, and 12 bases lay in between. Germline V gives CDR1 KGHSH, CDR2 LQKENI. Written as DNA, the CDR3 is TGTGCCAGCTCACCACTGGGCAGGGGAAAAGAGACCCAGTACTTC. The encoded protein is CASSPLGRGKETQYF.

The CDR3 DNA is TGTGCCACCAGTGTAGAAGGTGAAAAACTGTTTTTT. Its protein is CATSVEGEKLFF. This chain links TRBV15 with TRBJ1-4; D is unresolved. V was cut by 6 bases and J by 7 bases, with 9 bases left in between. This CDR3 region has 12 residues. Germline CDR1 LNHNV, CDR2 YYDKDF (reference sequence). The full variable domain, completed using reference TRBV15 and TRBJ1-4, is DAMVIQNPRYQVTQFGKPVTLSCSQTLNHNVMYWYQQKSSQAPKLLFHYYDKDFNNEADTPDNFQSRRPNTSFCFLDIRSPGLGDTAMYLCATSVEGEKLFFGSGTQLSVL.

This clonotype was observed a single time. Sequence at one end of the junction differs from germline and may be a read error. V gene TRBV7-2 combines with J gene TRBJ2-1, with TRBD2 matching 8 bases. The J call is uncertain, as TRBJ2-7 better fits the DNA end. The CDR3 spans 16 residues. CDR1 and CDR2 from the germline V gene are SGHTA and FQGNSA. The CDR3 bases are TGTGCCAGCAGCCTAGCGGGTGCGACCGTGTACAATGAGCAGTACTTC. This translates into CASSLAGATVYNEQYF.

In this sample, this clonotype turned up many times. This chain uses TRBV4-3 with TRBJ1-2; D may be TRBD1 (6 bases). CDR1 is LGHNA, CDR2 YSLEER, per germline. V was cut by 3 bases and J by 2 bases, with 13 bases left in between. This CDR3 has 15 amino acids. The DNA for the CDR3 is TGCGCCAGCAGCCACACAGGGAAGGGAAACTATGGCTACACCTTC. The encoded protein is CASSHTGKGNYGYTF.